This entry lists 23 T cell receptor beta chains sequenced from one sample in a study of CD8 T cells in Susac syndrome. Roughly 0.45 to 1 ug RNA was reverse transcribed with random hexamers. MiXCR, run by TCRdb on the immunoSEQ multiplex PCR reads, gives a single entry per CDR3 protein. The sample contains 150,000 to 200,000 distinct CDR3 sequences, roughly 92% of which appear only once. The sequencing sample was made of CD4+ T cells from PBMCs. The receptors shown here come from a human donor with multiple sclerosis.

The chain recombines TRBV5-1 with TRBJ2-1, with TRBD2 as a possible D gene (6 bases). This CDR3 spans 15 amino acids. In germline, CDR1 is SGHRS, CDR2 YFSETQ. Trimming took off 0 bases at V and 4 bases at J, with 11 bases between the two ends. CDR3: CASSLAPGDYNEQFF. CDR3 sequence (DNA): TGCGCCAGCAGCTTGGCCCCGGGAGATTACAATGAGCAGTTCTTC.

This chain connects TRBV24-1 to TRBJ2-1, with TRBD2 matching 11 bases. Germline V gene data show CDR1 as KGHDR and CDR2 as SFDVKD. The V gene end was trimmed by 5 bases and the J gene end by 5 bases; junction bases not matched to a gene: 7. This CDR3 has 16 amino acids. The CDR3 nucleotides read TGTGCCACCAGTGTTACCGGGACTAGCGGAAACAATGAGCAGTTCTTC. This translates into CATSVTGTSGNNEQFF.

The genes are TRBV7-9 and TRBJ2-7, with D hard to call. V was pared by 1 base and J by 5 bases, with 9 bases between. Germline V CDR1 and CDR2: SEHNR, FQNEAQ (reference sequence). CDR3 length equals 13 residues. CDR3 sequence: CASSLGGRDEQYF. In DNA form, the CDR3 reads TGTGCCAGCAGCTTAGGAGGTAGGGACGAGCAGTACTTC.

The CDR3 spells CASSGSDRATNEKLFF. DNA of the CDR3: TGTGCCAGCAGCGGATCGGACAGGGCCACTAATGAAAAACTGTTTTTT. The genes are TRBV9 and TRBJ1-4; TRBD1 matches 8 bases. CDR3 length: 16 residues. J gave up 2 bases and V 3 bases, and 6 bases lay outside the gene matches. The germline V gene has CDR1 SGDLS and CDR2 YYNGEE.

The rearrangement links TRBV2 to TRBJ2-5; D gene ambiguous. CDR3 length equals 13 residues. Germline CDR1 is SNHLY and CDR2 is FYNNEI. Trimming took 1 base from V and 3 from J, leaving 6 bases between them. The CDR3 DNA sequence: TGTGCCAGCAGTGAAGGGCCCGAAGAGACCCAGTACTTC. It encodes CASSEGPEETQYF.

The V call is TRBV11-1, the J call TRBJ2-1, with 12 bases that match TRBD2. Trimming at V came to 3 bases and at J to 5 bases, leaving 2 bases not matched to a gene. The germline V gene has CDR1 SGHAT and CDR2 FQDESV (reference sequence). The CDR3 covers 15 residues. The CDR3 here is CASSLTSGSHNEQFF. CDR3 in DNA: TGTGCCAGCAGCTTGACTAGCGGGAGTCACAATGAGCAGTTCTTC.

The CDR3 is CASSSSRSSGARTDTQYF. The CDR3 DNA follows: TGTGCCAGCAGCTCCTCCCGCTCTAGCGGGGCCCGGACAGATACGCAGTATTTT. The genes are TRBV7-9 and TRBJ2-3; 9 bases match TRBD2. The V and J ends lost 4 bases and 3 bases, in that order; junction bases with no gene match: 14. Germline CDR1 reads SEHNR; CDR2 reads FQNEAQ (reference sequence). The CDR3 covers 18 residues.

The rearrangement links TRBV20-1 to TRBJ2-3, with TRBD2 matching 8 bases. The germline V gene encodes CDR1 DFQATT and CDR2 SNEGSKA (reference sequence). This CDR3 is 14 amino acids long. The V segment lost 1 base and the J segment 0 bases; nucleotides outside the gene matches: 0. CDR3 coding DNA: TGCAGTGCTAGAGTAGCGGGGAGCACAGATACGCAGTATTTT. Translating it yields CSARVAGSTDTQYF.

This chain links TRBV24-1 with TRBJ1-5, with TRBD1 matching over 8 bases. V was pared by 7 bases and J by 2 bases, with 6 bases of the junction left unmatched. CDR1 and CDR2 from the germline V gene are KGHDR and SFDVKD. The CDR3 totals 15 residues. Here the CDR3 reads CATSPRGQGNQPQHF. DNA of the CDR3: TGTGCCACCAGCCCTCGGGGACAGGGCAATCAGCCCCAGCATTTT.

V usage is TRBV10-3 and J usage is TRBJ2-3; 13 bases match TRBD2. The CDR3 covers 17 residues. Germline V gene sequence: CDR1 ENHRY, CDR2 SYGVKD. J lost 3 bases, V lost 2 bases, and 5 bases had no gene match. CDR3 sequence reads: CAISEQGLAGETDTQYF. In DNA form, the CDR3 reads TGTGCCATCAGTGAGCAAGGACTAGCGGGGGAGACAGATACGCAGTATTTT.

The chain recombines TRBV20-1 with TRBJ1-2; D perhaps matches TRBD1 (5 bases). This CDR3 has 13 residues. Germline loops: CDR1 DFQATT, CDR2 SNEGSKA (reference sequence). The CDR3 loop reads CRWVRSYYRGYTF. CDR3 nucleotide sequence: TGCAGATGGGTCCGCAGCTACTACAGGGGCTACACCTTC.

The V call is TRBV30, the J call TRBJ1-1; D is possibly TRBD1 (6 bases). V lost 0 bases, J lost 8 bases, and 19 bases lay in between. The CDR3 runs to 15 residues. From germline, CDR1 is GTSNPN and CDR2 SVGIG (reference sequence). CDR3 in DNA: TGTGCCTGGAGTGTACGGGGGGGGCAGGGACGAGAAGCTTTCTTT. It codes for CAWSVRGGQGREAFF.

This clonotype was observed once. V gene TRBV14 combines with J gene TRBJ2-5, with unresolved D. The CDR3 is 14 residues long. CDR1 is SGHDN, CDR2 FVKESK, per germline. V was trimmed by 2 bases and J by 5 bases, leaving 12 bases between them. CDR3 nucleotide sequence: TGTGCCAGCAGCCAACAGATGGGCCGTGAGACCCAGTACTTC. This translates into CASSQQMGRETQYF.

CDR3 sequence (DNA): TGTGCCAGCAGTATACGTGGACAGGGTCCTAACTATGGCTACACCTTC. Encoded protein: CASSIRGQGPNYGYTF. V and J are TRBV27 and TRBJ1-2; 8 bases agree with TRBD1. Looked up from germline, CDR1 is MNHEY and CDR2 is SMNVEV (reference sequence). CDR3 length: 16 amino acids. With V trimmed by 5 bases and J by 0 bases, 8 bases remained unmatched.

The chain carries TRBV7-2 and TRBJ2-7; 8 bases match TRBD1. The CDR3 length is 17 residues. Germline-derived CDR1 and CDR2 are SGHTA and FQGNSA. The V gene end was trimmed by 1 base and the J gene end by 7 bases; junction bases not matched to a gene: 15. CDR3 region: CASSLERPGTGRGEQYF. CDR3 nucleotide sequence: TGTGCCAGCAGCTTAGAAAGGCCCGGGACAGGCCGAGGGGAGCAGTACTTC.

This rearrangement joins TRBV28 to TRBJ1-2; possibly TRBD1 for D (5 bases). Trimming pared 4 bases from V and 8 bases from J, leaving 14 bases between. This CDR3 is 13 amino acids long. Per germline, CDR1 MDHEN and CDR2 SYDVKM. CDR3 sequence: CASSWGVRSGYTF. DNA of the CDR3: TGTGCCAGCAGTTGGGGGGTACGGAGCGGCTACACCTTC.

The V gene is TRBV12-3 or TRBV12-4, the J gene TRBJ2-1; D is unclear. Trimming removed 1 base from V and 5 bases from J, with 6 bases in between. CDR3 size: 13 residues. The CDR3 region is CASSLGPNNEQFF. DNA for the CDR3: TGTGCCAGCAGTTTAGGACCCAACAATGAGCAGTTCTTC.

This rearrangement joins TRBV7-2 to TRBJ2-5, with 11 bases that match TRBD2. V lost 5 bases to trimming and J lost 4 bases; unmatched junction nucleotides: 6. Germline V gene lookup returns CDR1 SGHTA and CDR2 FQGNSA. The CDR3 totals 15 residues. CDR3 DNA sequence: TGTGCCAGCAGCCTCACTAGCGGGGGCAGAGAGACCCAGTACTTC. Translated: CASSLTSGGRETQYF.

This clonotype was picked up one time. The chain is built from TRBV4-1 and TRBJ2-3; D is undetermined. Trimming took 0 bases from V and 5 from J, leaving 12 bases between them. Germline V gene lookup returns CDR1 MGHRA and CDR2 YSYEKL. There are 15 residues in the CDR3. CDR3 sequence (DNA): TGCGCCAGCAGCCAAGATGGGCAGGTGGTAGATACGCAGTATTTT. This gives the protein CASSQDGQVVDTQYF.

The rearrangement joins TRBV28 to TRBJ2-5, with D possibly matching TRBD2 (6 bases). CDR1 MDHEN and CDR2 SYDVKM come from the germline V gene. CDR3 length: 15 residues. The V end lost 6 bases, the J end lost 9 bases, and 23 bases lay between the germline ends. CDR3 in DNA: TGTGCCAGCAGCCCACTTCAACTAGCTGTTAAGGCCCAGTACTTC. Protein product: CASSPLQLAVKAQYF. Variable domain in full (rest from reference TRBV28 and TRBJ2-5): DVKVTQSSRYLVKRTGEKVFLECVQDMDHENMFWYRQDPGLGLRLIYFSYDVKMKEKGDIPEGYSVSREKKERFSLILESASTNQTSMYLCASSPLQLAVKAQYFGPGTRLLVL.

The rearrangement joins TRBV18 to TRBJ2-3; D call uncertain. The CDR3 totals 15 residues. Germline CDR1 is KGHSH and CDR2 is LQKENI. V was pared by 2 bases and J by 2 bases, with 11 bases between. The CDR3 loop reads CASSPGLLNTDTQYF. The CDR3 DNA reads TGTGCCAGCTCACCAGGCCTATTGAACACAGATACGCAGTATTTT.

This chain uses TRBV5-6 with TRBJ1-1; possibly TRBD1 for D (6 bases). Per germline, CDR1 SGHDT and CDR2 YYEEEE. The CDR3 is 14 amino acids. The germline V and J ends were trimmed by 5 bases and 5 bases, with 16 bases remaining between them. CDR3 residues: CASSSEGGRTEAFF. The CDR3 DNA reads as TGTGCCAGCAGTTCCGAAGGGGGGCGAACTGAAGCTTTCTTT.

The DNA for the CDR3 is TGTGCCTGGAGCGAAGGGACAGGGGGCAATCAGCCCCAGCATTTT. Its translation: CAWSEGTGGNQPQHF. V and J are TRBV30 and TRBJ1-5; TRBD1 aligns across 10 bases. The CDR3 totals 15 residues. Germline lookup yields CDR1 GTSNPN and CDR2 SVGIG (reference sequence). The V and J ends lost 3 bases and 2 bases, in that order; junction bases with no gene match: 4. Drawing the rest from reference TRBV30 and TRBJ1-5, the complete variable domain is SQTIHQWPATLVQPVGSPLSLECTVEGTSNPNLYWYRQAAGRGLQLLFYSVGIGQISSEVPQNLSASRPQDRQFILSSKKLLLSDSGFYLCAWSEGTGGNQPQHFGDGTRLSIL.